This TCR beta chain was observed in a study of shared T cell receptors in the human thymus (dated by TCRdb to 2020 to 2023). Regarding the research as a whole: The study examined how self-reactive, shared T-cell receptor alpha chains are generated in the human thymus.

V trim: 6 bases; J trim: 2 bases; unmatched bases: 4. From its cysteine to its phenylalanine, the CDR3 spans 14 amino acids. The sequence is cut down to CDR3 DNA, 42 bases in frame from base 1. Based on the germline V gene, the CDR1 and CDR2 sequences are MGHDK and SYGVNS. This clone was recorded only once. Its cognate antigen has yet to be identified. No clone much larger than this one lies a single base away; base qualities are absent. Receptor libraries were prepared by the immunoSEQ multiplex PCR assay. The clones in this table, taken by TCRdb from immuneACCESS, are in-frame only. Not every clone is retained; where verified, under half of the shortfall comes from an unresolved V gene, and the cause of the rest is unknown. Across this sample there are 500,000 to 850,000 clones, with 80% to 90% seen only once. 0.0094% of the sample belongs to the ten largest clones. These data were likewise used in another study, on human thymus T cells. In that second paper, the authors write: Immunologically healthy infants undergoing open corrective cardiac surgery for congenital heart defects in Finland were used as donors. The thymus tissue came from surgical resects taken out during corrective cardiac surgery. Usage of V and J gene segments appeared to be biased in both the thymic and the peripheral blood repertoires. According to the related research, thymic TCR repertoires were highly overlapping among unrelated individuals. The study described the TCR alpha and beta repertoires in under ten infant thymus samples and a handful of matching peripheral blood samples. Donor ages ranging from about 7 to 250 days were recorded, and about six male and a couple of female infants were included in the cohort. Thymocytes were freed from the tissue by mechanical means and kept at -70 degrees C as pellets of roughly 9-30 million cells. A QIAsymphony instrument was used to extract genomic DNA from the frozen cell pellets. The immunoSEQ multiplex PCR assay was used to amplify the TCRB and TCRAD loci from a standardized amount of quality-controlled genomic DNA. The amplicons spanned the V(D)J region and were long enough to cover the CDR3 and allow V and J genes to be identified. The amplicons were sequenced on an Illumina platform via the commercial immunoSEQ service. Corrections for primer bias and sequencing errors followed previously described methods, while TCRAD and TCRB definitions were based on the IMGT database. The repertoires were analysed using immunoSEQ Analyzer 3.0 and VDJTools for basic statistics, V/J segment usage, diversity estimates, rarefaction and pairwise overlap. Diversity was estimated using the Chao1, ChaoE, Efron-Thisted, Shannon and inverse Simpson indices, and was also estimated on datasets down-sampled to the size of the smallest sample. Repertoire overlap used strict matching of CDR3 nucleotide sequence, V gene and J gene, with Jaccard-based multidimensional scaling clustering. On average, roughly 810,000 unique TCRB clonotypes were obtained from thymus samples, compared with about 84,000 from blood samples.

Recombination linked TRBV25-1 to TRBJ2-7, with 10 bases in between that match TRBD1. Material: thymocytes. The sequence derives from a boy under three years old with a congenital heart defect. Donor details come from another sample of the same person, matched by shared clones. The sequence in DNA is TGTGCCAGCAGGGGGGACAGGGGCACCTACGAGCAGTACTTC. The encoded protein is CASRGDRGTYEQYF.